This T cell receptor beta chain was recorded in a study of shared clonotypes between healthy human individuals. As for the study in general: Contributing individuals were two females and a few males aged 18 to 49.

Only one count was recorded for this clone. Its antigen is as yet unknown. Study observations and caveats: Tissues were not sampled, only blood, and their repertoires likely differ. Naive subsets generally exceeded memory subsets in estimated richness.

TCRdb's table, derived via immunoSEQ multiplex PCR, lists solely in-frame clones and lacks some. The repertoire has about 1 million clones, 75% of them found once; the top ten carry roughly 1.5%. Deletions cut 2 bases from V and 7 bases from J, with 12 bases between. This CDR3 contains 14 residues. The germline CDR1 and CDR2 sequences are SGHNT and YYREEE (reference sequence). The TCR comes from a man between 18 and 35 years old in good health. The chain couples TRBV5-4 to TRBJ1-4; a possible D gene is TRBD1 (6 bases). What was sequenced was memory CD4+ T cells sorted from blood. Subset: CD45RA-negative fraction. CDR3 loop: CASSLGGFSEKLFF. CDR3 DNA: TGTGCCAGCAGCTTAGGGGGGTTTAGTGAAAAACTGTTTTTT.